This section outlines one T cell receptor (beta chain) sequence together with its context. Germline assignment: CDR1 MNHEY and CDR2 SMNVEV (reference sequence). V lost 6 bases and J 0 bases, leaving 20 bases between the germline ends. CDR3 length: 17 residues. Per the original data handling: Amplification with reference gene primers provided the estimates of nucleated cell counts. Sequencing was performed with immunoSEQ multiplex PCR; in TCRdb, only in-frame clones are kept and a portion is missing. For V, J and clone size, that table is used; D and trimming come from the DNA. Of about 220,000 clones listed, 80% to 90% are singletons. Participant-reported clinical history was the basis for cohort assignment. These data belong to a study of blood T cell repertoires in COVID-19.

The sequenced sample consisted of PBMCs or T cells enriched from blood (not recorded which). The V and J genes are TRBV27 and TRBJ1-1, with D uncertain. The sequence was obtained from a woman between 40 and 50 years old with acute COVID-19. DNA for the CDR3: TGTGCCAGCAGACAGACGTCCGGCGGGATAATGAACACTGAAGCTTTCTTT. Protein: CASRQTSGGIMNTEAFF.